The clone carrying this T cell receptor (beta chain) was recorded once. Its antigen remains unidentified. Some clones are missing from TCRdb's copy, which holds only in-frame ones; the method was immunoSEQ multiplex PCR. The table includes roughly 97,000 clones, around 89% detected once. This sample is drawn from a study of T cell responses to AZD1222 COVID-19 vaccine. The CDR3 consists of 16 residues. Trimming cost V 5 bases and J 6 bases; bases outside gene matches: 12. In germline, CDR1 is SGHVS, CDR2 FQNEAQ. Overall study findings and caveats: Rises in breadth and depth of Spike-specific TCRs came after two AZD1222 doses.

The chain couples TRBV7-8 to TRBJ2-7, with 11 nucleotides matching TRBD1. This specimen consisted of peripheral blood, obtained on day 0 of AZD1222 vaccination. This TCR was recovered from an adult in good health. The CDR3 coding sequence is TGTGCCAGCAGCCAACTCGGACAGGGGGCTTCTGTCGAGCAGTACTTC. Its translation is CASSQLGQGASVEQYF.